These 22 T cell receptor beta chains came from one sample sequenced in a study of CD8+CD57+ T cells in acquired aplastic anemia. Selection for sequencing was limited to patients who had shown CD8+CD57+ cell expansion by flow cytometry. Investigators profiled TCR beta VDJ and CDR3 from genomic DNA template. TCRdb passed the reads through MiXCR, listing each CDR3 protein once. The data contain 120,000 or so distinct CDR3 sequences, 40% of them singletons. Sequencing used sorted CD4+, CD8+, or CD8+CD57+ T cells (not recorded which) from PBMCs. The receptor set was obtained from a human donor with aplastic anemia.

This clonotype was seen many times. CDR3 nucleotides: TGCGCCAGCAGCCAAGGACTAGCGGCTGAGCAGTTCTTC. Amino acids: CASSQGLAAEQFF. The gene calls are TRBV5-1 and TRBJ2-1; TRBD2 matches 10 bases. Trimming removed 4 bases from V and 9 bases from J; junction bases left unmatched: 4. In germline, CDR1 is SGHRS, CDR2 YFSETQ. The CDR3 totals 13 residues. The variable domain in full, with the rest retrieved from reference TRBV5-1 and TRBJ2-1, is KAGVTQTPRYLIKTRGQQVTLSCSPISGHRSVSWYQQTPGQGLQFLFEYFSETQRNKGNFPGRFSGRQFSNSRSEMNVSTLELGDSALYLCASSQGLAAEQFFGPGTRLTVL.

This clonotype was seen ten or more times. The chain links TRBV7-2 to TRBJ2-7; D is perhaps TRBD1 (6 bases). V was cut by 4 bases and J by 4 bases, with 17 bases left in between. CDR3 length: 15 residues. Per the germline V gene, CDR1 is SGHTA and CDR2 is FQGNSA. CDR3 region: CASSSMGTKTYEQYF. CDR3 DNA sequence: TGTGCCAGCAGCTCCATGGGGACAAAGACGTACGAGCAGTACTTC.

This clonotype showed up many times. The chain joins TRBV19 to TRBJ2-7; possibly TRBD2 for D (7 bases). Trimming pared 3 bases from V and 3 bases from J, leaving 15 bases between. CDR3 length: 15 residues. The germline gives CDR1 LNHDA, CDR2 SQIVND (reference sequence). CDR3 residues: CASSIRGAGHYEQYF. The CDR3 DNA reads as TGTGCCAGTAGTATTCGGGGGGCAGGGCACTACGAGCAGTACTTC.

This clonotype was counted once. V and J are TRBV7-6 and TRBJ2-5; D may be TRBD1 (6 bases). The V and J ends lost 4 bases and 2 bases respectively, with 14 bases between them. This CDR3 comprises 15 residues. The V gene's germline CDR1 is SGHVS and CDR2 FNYEAQ. In nucleotides, the CDR3 is TGTGCCAGCAGCTCCGGCAGGGGTTGGCAAGAGACCCAGTACTTC. It specifies CASSSGRGWQETQYF.

The CDR3 here is CATRIDSGSSNQPQHF. For the CDR3, the DNA is TGTGCCACTCGGATAGACAGCGGCTCAAGCAATCAGCCCCAGCATTTT. V and J are TRBV10-3 and TRBJ1-5, with a weak D call TRBD1 (5 bases). Germline lookup yields CDR1 ENHRY and CDR2 SYGVKD. The V end lost 10 bases, the J end lost 1 base, and 20 bases lay between the germline ends. The CDR3 runs to 16 residues.

The chain carries TRBV7-8 and TRBJ1-5; a weak D match, TRBD1 (6 bases). This CDR3 region has 15 residues. V was clipped by 8 bases and J by 1 base, with 15 bases between them. The germline gives CDR1 SGHVS, CDR2 FQNEAQ. The CDR3, as DNA: TGTGCCAGCTCACCAGAACAGGGAAGCAATCAGCCCCAGCATTTT. Translated, it gives CASSPEQGSNQPQHF.

This clonotype was counted a few times. The chain has TRBV3-1 and TRBJ1-3; 7 bases align to TRBD1. CDR3 size: 16 residues. Germline values: CDR1 LGHDT, CDR2 YNNKEL (reference sequence). V lost 2 bases and J lost 1; bases outside the gene matches: 5. The CDR3 loop reads CASSQSVQGSGNTIYF. In DNA form, the CDR3 reads TGTGCCAGCAGCCAAAGCGTACAGGGGTCTGGAAACACCATATATTTT.

The chain combines TRBV6-1 with TRBJ1-2; D ambiguous. The CDR3 totals 13 residues. Germline CDR1 reads MNHNS; CDR2 reads SASEGT. Deletions cut 8 bases from V and 5 bases from J, with 15 bases between. The CDR3 is CASSESGGYGYTF. The CDR3 nucleotides read TGTGCCAGCTCAGAGTCAGGAGGATATGGCTACACCTTC.

This clonotype was seen only once. The J gene is TRBJ2-7, the V gene TRBV20-1, with 14 positions matching TRBD2. Trimming at V came to 4 bases and at J to 6 bases, leaving 8 bases not matched to a gene. Germline V gene data show CDR1 as DFQATT and CDR2 as SNEGSKA (reference sequence). This CDR3 has 15 amino acids. Here the CDR3 DNA reads TGCAGTGCTACCGTGACTAGCGGGGGGGCGGGCGAGCAGTACTTC. Encoded protein: CSATVTSGGAGEQYF.

This clonotype occurred a few times. This chain connects TRBV11-1 to TRBJ1-1, with D unclear. The CDR3 runs to 16 residues. The germline CDR1 and CDR2 sequences are SGHAT and FQDESV (reference sequence). V was pared by 1 base and J by 0 bases, with 12 bases between. In nucleotides, the CDR3 is TGTGCCAGCAGCTTAGTGGGTTTAATCCTGAACACTGAAGCTTTCTTT. This codes for CASSLVGLILNTEAFF.

This clonotype was detected ten times or more. The chain carries TRBV3-1 and TRBJ2-7; tentatively, D is TRBD2 (5 bases). V shed 1 base and J shed 5 bases, with 15 bases lying between them. Germline CDR1 is LGHDT and CDR2 is YNNKEL (reference sequence). This CDR3 spans 15 amino acids. This chain's CDR3 is CASSQAPGRAHEQYF. For the CDR3, the DNA is TGTGCCAGCAGCCAAGCCCCGGGAAGGGCTCACGAGCAGTACTTC.

This clonotype was observed many times. The rearrangement links TRBV29-1 to TRBJ1-2; D gene unclear. From germline, CDR1 is SQVTM and CDR2 ANQGSEA. V was pared by 8 bases and J by 3 bases, with 10 bases between. The CDR3 contains 11 residues. The CDR3 sequence: CSFLEDYGYTF. The CDR3 DNA reads TGCAGCTTTTTGGAGGACTATGGCTACACCTTC.

The chain joins TRBV10-3 to TRBJ2-5, with TRBD1 matching 9 bases. The assigned J gene may be wrong: the sequence end matches TRBJ2-7 better. Germline CDR1 ENHRY, CDR2 SYGVKD. CDR3 length: 15 residues. The CDR3 nucleotides are TGTGCCATCAGTCCGGGACAGGGCGAAGAAAACGAGCAGTACTTC. Translation: CAISPGQGEENEQYF.

This clonotype was observed at least ten times. The chain recombines TRBV5-1 with TRBJ2-5; TRBD1 matches 9 bases. With V trimmed by 0 bases and J by 7 bases, 7 bases remained unmatched. In germline, CDR1 is SGHRS, CDR2 YFSETQ. The CDR3 extends over 15 amino acids. This CDR3 is CASSLGDRESGTQYF. For the CDR3, the DNA is TGCGCCAGCAGCTTGGGGGACAGGGAGTCGGGGACCCAGTACTTC.

The table lists this clonotype with a count of one. J is TRBJ2-1 and V is TRBV6-2 or TRBV6-3; D is unclear. The V end was cut by 3 bases, the J end by 8 bases, with 11 bases between. The CDR3 is 13 residues long. Germline CDR1 reads MNHEY; CDR2 reads SVGEGT. The CDR3 is CASSYKKGHEQFF. As DNA, the CDR3 is TGTGCCAGCAGTTATAAAAAAGGCCATGAGCAGTTCTTC.

This clonotype was seen at least ten times. The chain is built from TRBV7-8 and TRBJ1-1; 8 nucleotides match TRBD1. The CDR3 runs to 14 residues. Germline assignment: CDR1 SGHVS and CDR2 FQNEAQ. V trimming: 4 bases; J trimming: 2 bases; junction bases outside the gene matches: 3. CDR3 DNA: TGTGCCAGCAGCTACGCAGGGGGCAACACTGAAGCTTTCTTT. This gives the protein CASSYAGGNTEAFF.

Notes on this clonotype: Mismatch with germline at one junction end may stem from a read error. The rearrangement joins TRBV6-1 to TRBJ1-3; no reliable D call. Germline lookup yields CDR1 MNHNS and CDR2 SASEGT. This CDR3 has 14 amino acids. The CDR3 bases are TGTGCCAGCAGGGGCGAGAACCCTGGAAACACCATACATTTT. Encoded protein: CASRGENPGNTIHF.

This clonotype was picked up many times. The chain carries TRBV6-2 or TRBV6-3 and TRBJ2-7; D might be TRBD1 or TRBD2, each matching 6 bases. CDR1 is MNHEY and CDR2 is SVGEGT in the germline V gene. V was clipped by 7 bases and J by 6 bases, with 10 bases between them. CDR3 size: 11 residues. CDR3 in DNA: TGTGCCAGCAAAAGGGGGGCCGAGCAGTACTTC. This codes for CASKRGAEQYF.

The chain employs TRBV10-3 and TRBJ2-5; D possibly uses TRBD1 or TRBD2 (6 bases each). The germline V and J ends were trimmed by 0 bases and 9 bases, with 14 bases remaining between them. This CDR3 comprises 14 residues. Germline CDR1 and CDR2: ENHRY and SYGVKD. The chain's CDR3 is CAISESISRGAQYF. The CDR3 coding sequence is TGTGCCATCAGTGAGTCGATTTCTAGGGGGGCCCAGTACTTC.

This clonotype was counted ten times or more. This rearrangement joins TRBV5-4 to TRBJ2-2, with D hard to call. In germline, CDR1 is SGHNT, CDR2 YYREEE (reference sequence). The CDR3 spans 15 residues. Trimming took off 2 bases at V and 1 base at J, with 9 bases between the two ends. The CDR3 DNA reads TGTGCCAGCAGCTTATGGACGGTGAACACCGGGGAGCTGTTTTTT. This encodes CASSLWTVNTGELFF.

This chain joins TRBV2 and TRBJ2-7; 8 positions match TRBD2. This CDR3 has 13 residues. The germline V gene encodes CDR1 SNHLY and CDR2 FYNNEI. Germline trimming cut 5 bases from V and 5 bases from J; bases unmatched to any gene: 5. The CDR3 reads CASSSGGPNEQYV. CDR3 nucleotide sequence: TGTGCCAGCAGTAGCGGGGGTCCCAACGAGCAGTACGTC.

A few counts support this clonotype. The rearrangement links TRBV29-1 to TRBJ2-1; 12 nucleotides agree with TRBD2. The trim removed 1 base at V and 9 bases at J, leaving 7 bases unmatched. Germline assignment: CDR1 SQVTM and CDR2 ANQGSEA. The CDR3 runs to 15 residues. As DNA, the CDR3 is TGCAGCGTTGAAGGGCCTAGCGGGAGGGGAGGTGAGCAGTTCTTC. This translates into CSVEGPSGRGGEQFF.